This T cell receptor (beta chain) was retrieved from a study of metastatic and nonmetastatic thyroid tumors. Study details: The comparison covered peripheral blood and tumor or nodule tissue in malignant and benign thyroid patients.

This CDR3 has 13 amino acids. Trimming cost V 7 bases and J 0 bases, with 9 bases left between them. This clone was seen a few times. TCRdb re-clonotyped the PCR reads via MiXCR. The table lists some 34,000 clones, less than 25% of them singletons. All patients were untreated before thyroid surgery. This clonotype was obtained from a female donor with papillary thyroid cancer or a benign thyroid nodule (not recorded which). Some clones in this sample may be carry-over from other donors' samples. The chain joins TRBV12-3 or TRBV12-4 to TRBJ1-1; no reliable D call. Sequencing input: blood. The CDR3 nucleotides are TGTGCCAGCATAACCGAGATGAACACTGAAGCTTTCTTT. It yields the protein CASITEMNTEAFF.